The clone carrying this T cell receptor beta chain was recorded a few times. CDR1 and CDR2 from the germline V gene are DFQATT and SNEGSKA (reference sequence). The CDR3 extends over 13 amino acids. These data belong to a study of blood T cells in healthy people across ages. Overall study context: Capturing about one barcoded beta molecule per two T cells was achieved by template switching.

Next came a second PCR, run for about 7 to 12 cycles, which used a sample-barcoded 5' primer along with a J-beta primer mix. MiXCR, run by TCRdb on the 5' RACE reads, gives a single entry per CDR3 protein. The data hold 750,000 or so distinct CDR3 sequences, with around 25% observed a single time. These data are also associated with another study on T cells of mothers and their children. As reported in that work: In this cohort, donors were a few healthy Caucasian mothers plus their six children. Each mother gave over 8.5 million TCR beta CDR3 reads; each child, about 3 million.

The clonotype comes from a boy aged 5 to 17 in good health. V is TRBV20-1 and J is TRBJ2-5; D is perhaps TRBD2 (5 bases). The J call may be faulty, since TRBJ2-7 better matches the DNA end. What was sequenced was blood. CDR3 residues: CSARRADLYEQYF. The CDR3 region has the DNA TGCAGTGCTAGACGAGCGGACTTATACGAGCAGTACTTC.